Sequencing of this T cell receptor beta chain was carried out in a study of blood T cell repertoires in COVID-19. Study-wide context: COVID-19 samples, acute and convalescent, were from the United States, Italy and Spain.

Trimming at V came to 0 bases and at J to 6 bases, leaving 5 bases not matched to a gene. The CDR3 totals 16 residues. CDR1 is SEHNR, CDR2 FQNEAQ, per germline (reference sequence). Authors' data handling: Cell counts per sample came from amplifying reference gene primers. Using immunoSEQ multiplex PCR, the repertoire was profiled, and TCRdb retains in-frame clones only, with some absent. Clone size and the V and J calls come from that table; the DNA yielded D and trimming. Among a few hundred thousand clones, approximately 81% were seen once, and the ten largest hold around 20%. Allocation to cohorts depended on clinical history reported by the participants.

The sample was PBMCs or T cells enriched from blood (not recorded which). This TCR derives from a man aged 35-49 years who had recovered from COVID-19. The chain carries TRBV7-9 and TRBJ1-6; 7 bases line up with TRBD1. The CDR3 nucleotides are TGTGCCAGCAGCTTAGCGCAGGGGGGATCTAATTCACCCCTCCACTTT. Translating gives CASSLAQGGSNSPLHF. The complete variable domain, with remaining parts taken from reference TRBV7-9 and TRBJ1-6, reads DTGVSQNPRHKITKRGQNVTFRCDPISEHNRLYWYRQTLGQGPEFLTYFQNEAQLEKSRLLSDRFSAERPKGSFSTLEIQRTEQGDSAMYLCASSLAQGGSNSPLHFGNGTRLTVT.